The sequence of this TCR beta chain was determined in a study of CD8+ T cells in alopecia areata. Sequencing templates came from extracted RNA that was reverse transcribed into cDNA. The data were produced by immunoSEQ multiplex PCR, yet TCRdb's version contains in-frame clones alone and is incomplete. The data hold approximately 59,000 clones, with 45% to 55% observed a single time. On this clone: Its target is unknown.

CDR3 length: 14 residues. V trimming: 0 bases; J trimming: 3 bases; junction bases outside the gene matches: 2. Per the germline V gene, CDR1 is SGHRS and CDR2 is YFSETQ. Study-wide points: Relative to normal scalp, lesional scalp, especially alopecia totalis/universalis, showed higher clonality. In patients, TCRs were shared less clearly than in mice, and HLA may possibly be involved. The study also sequences resident alphabeta T cells of normal skin in scalp samples.

The sequence was collected from a human donor with alopecia areata. This chain links TRBV5-1 with TRBJ1-1, with 7 nucleotides matching TRBD1. Sequenced here: CD8+ T cells sorted from blood, sampled at week 0. The CDR3 DNA sequence: TGCGCCAGCAGCTTGGGGGACAGCCACACTGAAGCTTTCTTT. This translates into CASSLGDSHTEAFF. The entire variable domain, with the rest obtained from reference TRBV5-1 and TRBJ1-1, is as follows: KAGVTQTPRYLIKTRGQQVTLSCSPISGHRSVSWYQQTPGQGLQFLFEYFSETQRNKGNFPGRFSGRQFSNSRSEMNVSTLELGDSALYLCASSLGDSHTEAFFGQGTRLTVV.